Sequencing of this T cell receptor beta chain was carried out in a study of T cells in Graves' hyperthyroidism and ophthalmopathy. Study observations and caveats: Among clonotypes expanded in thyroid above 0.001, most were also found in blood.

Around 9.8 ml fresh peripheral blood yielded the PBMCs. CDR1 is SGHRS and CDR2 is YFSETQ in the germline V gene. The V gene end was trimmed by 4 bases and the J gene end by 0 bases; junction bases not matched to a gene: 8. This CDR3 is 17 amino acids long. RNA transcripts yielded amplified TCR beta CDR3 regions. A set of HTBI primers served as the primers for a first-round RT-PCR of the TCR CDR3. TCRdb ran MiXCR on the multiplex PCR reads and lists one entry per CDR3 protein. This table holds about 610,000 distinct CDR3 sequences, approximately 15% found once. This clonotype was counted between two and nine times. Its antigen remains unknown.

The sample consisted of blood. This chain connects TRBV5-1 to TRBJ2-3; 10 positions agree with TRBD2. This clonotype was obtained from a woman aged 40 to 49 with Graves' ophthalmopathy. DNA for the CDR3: TGCGCCAGCAGCCTACCTATAGCGGGAGGAAGCACAGATACGCAGTATTTT. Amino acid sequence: CASSLPIAGGSTDTQYF.